Listed here is a single T cell receptor beta chain. This record comes from a study of blood T cells in healthy people across ages. Collection of 8.5 to 10 milliliters of peripheral blood was performed for each donor. For the second PCR, which ran for roughly 7 to 11 cycles, a sample-barcoded 5' primer and a J-beta primer mix were used. Each cDNA molecule received a tag from a template-switch adaptor that had 12 random nucleotides. TCRdb called the 5' RACE reads again in MiXCR, with one record for every CDR3 protein. The sample contains hundreds of thousands of distinct CDR3 sequences, roughly 56% of which appear only once. From germline, CDR1 is DFQATT and CDR2 SNEGSKA (reference sequence). Trimming took 7 bases from V and 0 from J, leaving 20 bases between them. There are 16 residues in the CDR3.

Sequences were obtained from blood. The sequence was obtained from a man between 35 and 55 years old in good health. The rearrangement joins TRBV20-1 to TRBJ2-3, with no clear D. The CDR3 DNA reads TGCAGTGTTTTCCTCGCTCTGAAAGGTAGCACAGATACGCAGTATTTT. Translated: CSVFLALKGSTDTQYF.